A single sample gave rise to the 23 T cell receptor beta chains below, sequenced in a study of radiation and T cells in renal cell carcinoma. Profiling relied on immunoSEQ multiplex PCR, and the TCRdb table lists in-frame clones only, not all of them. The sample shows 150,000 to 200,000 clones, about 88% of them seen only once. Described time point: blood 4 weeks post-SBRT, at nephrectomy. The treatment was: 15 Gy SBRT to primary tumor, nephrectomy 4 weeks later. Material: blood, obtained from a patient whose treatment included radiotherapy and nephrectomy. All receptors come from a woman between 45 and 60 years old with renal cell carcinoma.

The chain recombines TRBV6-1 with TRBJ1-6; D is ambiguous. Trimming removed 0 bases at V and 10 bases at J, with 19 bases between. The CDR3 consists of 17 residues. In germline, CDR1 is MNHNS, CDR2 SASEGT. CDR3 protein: CASSEANLGWRPSPLHF. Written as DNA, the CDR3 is TGTGCCAGCAGTGAAGCTAACTTGGGATGGAGGCCATCACCCCTCCACTTT.

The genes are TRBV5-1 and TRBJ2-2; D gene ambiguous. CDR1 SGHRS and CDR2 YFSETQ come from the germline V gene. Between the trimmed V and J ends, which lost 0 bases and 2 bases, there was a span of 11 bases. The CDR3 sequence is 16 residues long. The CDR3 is CASSLVPPINTGELFF. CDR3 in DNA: TGCGCCAGCAGCTTGGTCCCTCCCATCAACACCGGGGAGCTGTTTTTT.

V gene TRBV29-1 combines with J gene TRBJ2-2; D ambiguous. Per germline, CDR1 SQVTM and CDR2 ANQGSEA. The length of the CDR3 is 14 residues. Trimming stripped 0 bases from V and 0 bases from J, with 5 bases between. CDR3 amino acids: CSVEDWPNTGELFF. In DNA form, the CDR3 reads TGCAGCGTTGAAGATTGGCCGAACACCGGGGAGCTGTTTTTT.

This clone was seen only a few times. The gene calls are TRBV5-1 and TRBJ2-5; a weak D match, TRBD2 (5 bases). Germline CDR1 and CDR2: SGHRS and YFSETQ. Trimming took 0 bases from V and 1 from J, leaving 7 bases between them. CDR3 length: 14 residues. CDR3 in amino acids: CASSLEGVQETQYF. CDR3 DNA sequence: TGCGCCAGCAGCTTGGAGGGAGTCCAAGAGACCCAGTACTTC.

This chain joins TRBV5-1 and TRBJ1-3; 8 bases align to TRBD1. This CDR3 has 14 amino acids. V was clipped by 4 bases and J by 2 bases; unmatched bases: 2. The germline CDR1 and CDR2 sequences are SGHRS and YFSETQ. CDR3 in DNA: TGCGCCAGCAGCGAGGACAGGGCTGGAAACACCATATATTTT. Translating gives CASSEDRAGNTIYF.

The CDR3, as DNA: TGTGCCAGTAGTATGAATTTGGACGCTAACTATGGCTACACCTTC. Translation: CASSMNLDANYGYTF. V usage is TRBV19 and J usage is TRBJ1-2; no reliable D call. The V and J ends lost 3 bases and 0 bases respectively, with 11 bases between them. The germline gives CDR1 LNHDA, CDR2 SQIVND (reference sequence). The CDR3 runs to 15 residues.

The CDR3 region is CASSMIALSGNTIYF. The CDR3 region has the DNA TGTGCCAGTAGTATGATAGCCCTCTCTGGAAACACCATATATTTT. This chain links TRBV19 with TRBJ1-3; D gene ambiguous. The CDR3 covers 15 residues. The ends were cut back, 3 bases at V and 0 bases at J, with 9 bases in the middle. CDR1 LNHDA and CDR2 SQIVND come from the germline V gene (reference sequence).

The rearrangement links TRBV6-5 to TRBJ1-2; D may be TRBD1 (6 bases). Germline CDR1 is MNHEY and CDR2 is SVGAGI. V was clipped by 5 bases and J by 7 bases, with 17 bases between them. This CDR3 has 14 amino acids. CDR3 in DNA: TGTGCCAGCAGTGCACCTGGGGGCGCGGGTGGCTACACCTTC. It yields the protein CASSAPGGAGGYTF.

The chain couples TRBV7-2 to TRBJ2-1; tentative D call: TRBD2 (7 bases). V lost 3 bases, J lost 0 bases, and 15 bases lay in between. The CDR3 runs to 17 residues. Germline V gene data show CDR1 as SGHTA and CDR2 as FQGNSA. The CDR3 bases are TGTGCCAGCAGCTTTTATGCGGGGGCCCTCTCCTACAATGAGCAGTTCTTC. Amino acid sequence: CASSFYAGALSYNEQFF.

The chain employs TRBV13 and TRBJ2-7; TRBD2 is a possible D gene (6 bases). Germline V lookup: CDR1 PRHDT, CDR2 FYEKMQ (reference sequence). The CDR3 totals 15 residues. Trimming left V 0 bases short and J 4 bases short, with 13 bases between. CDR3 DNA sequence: TGTGCCAGCAGCTTAGGTAATCTCGGGGGTTACGAGCAGTACTTC. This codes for CASSLGNLGGYEQYF.

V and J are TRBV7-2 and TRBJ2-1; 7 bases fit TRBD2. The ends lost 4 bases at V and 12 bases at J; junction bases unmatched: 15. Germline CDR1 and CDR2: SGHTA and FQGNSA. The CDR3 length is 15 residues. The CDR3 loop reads CASSSQSGLEFVQFF. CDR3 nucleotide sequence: TGTGCCAGCAGCTCCCAGTCCGGACTAGAGTTTGTGCAGTTCTTC.

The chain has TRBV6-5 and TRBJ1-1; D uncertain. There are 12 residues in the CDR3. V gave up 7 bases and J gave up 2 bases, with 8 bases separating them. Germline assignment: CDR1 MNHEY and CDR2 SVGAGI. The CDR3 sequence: CASNHPNTEAFF. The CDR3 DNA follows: TGTGCCAGCAATCATCCAAACACTGAAGCTTTCTTT.

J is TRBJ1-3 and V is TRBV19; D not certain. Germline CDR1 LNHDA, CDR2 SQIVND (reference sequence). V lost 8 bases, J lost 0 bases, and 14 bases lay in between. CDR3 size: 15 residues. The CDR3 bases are TGTGCCAGTGCTCCGGACGGGAGCTCTGGAAACACCATATATTTT. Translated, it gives CASAPDGSSGNTIYF.

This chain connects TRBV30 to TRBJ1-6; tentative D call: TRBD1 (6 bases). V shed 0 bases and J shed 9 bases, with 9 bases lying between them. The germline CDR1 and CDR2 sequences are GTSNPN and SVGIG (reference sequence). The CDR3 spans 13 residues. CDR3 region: CAWSVQGTSPLHF. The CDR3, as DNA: TGTGCCTGGAGTGTACAGGGAACTTCACCCCTCCACTTT.

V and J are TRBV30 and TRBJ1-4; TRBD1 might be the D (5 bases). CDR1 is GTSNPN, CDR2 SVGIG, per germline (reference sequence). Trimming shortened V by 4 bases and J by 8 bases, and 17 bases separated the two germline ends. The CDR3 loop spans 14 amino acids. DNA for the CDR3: TGTGCCTGGAATCGCGGGACGGGGGGAGAAAAACTGTTTTTT. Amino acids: CAWNRGTGGEKLFF.

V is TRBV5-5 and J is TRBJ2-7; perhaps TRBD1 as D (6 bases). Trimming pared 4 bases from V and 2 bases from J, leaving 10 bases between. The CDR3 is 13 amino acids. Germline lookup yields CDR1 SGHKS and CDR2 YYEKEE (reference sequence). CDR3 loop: CASSVQGTYEQYF. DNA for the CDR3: TGTGCCAGCAGCGTACAGGGTACCTACGAGCAGTACTTC.

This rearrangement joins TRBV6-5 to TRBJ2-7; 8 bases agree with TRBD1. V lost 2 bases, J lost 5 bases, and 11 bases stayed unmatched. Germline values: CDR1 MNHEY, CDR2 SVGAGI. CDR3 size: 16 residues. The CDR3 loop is CASSYHRRQGIDEQYF. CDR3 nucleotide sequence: TGTGCCAGCAGTTACCACCGCAGACAGGGGATCGACGAGCAGTACTTC.

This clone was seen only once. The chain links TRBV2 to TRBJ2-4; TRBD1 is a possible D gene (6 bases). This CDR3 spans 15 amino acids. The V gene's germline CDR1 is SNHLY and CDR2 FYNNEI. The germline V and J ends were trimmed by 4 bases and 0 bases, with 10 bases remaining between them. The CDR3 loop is CASSVDSIAKNIQYF. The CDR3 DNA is TGTGCCAGCAGTGTGGACAGCATAGCCAAAAACATTCAGTACTTC.

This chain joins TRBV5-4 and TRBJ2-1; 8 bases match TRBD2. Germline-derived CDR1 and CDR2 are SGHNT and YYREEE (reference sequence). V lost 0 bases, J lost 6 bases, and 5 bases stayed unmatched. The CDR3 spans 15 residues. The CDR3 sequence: CASSLDGLASNEQFF. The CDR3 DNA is TGTGCCAGCAGCTTGGACGGACTAGCCTCCAATGAGCAGTTCTTC.

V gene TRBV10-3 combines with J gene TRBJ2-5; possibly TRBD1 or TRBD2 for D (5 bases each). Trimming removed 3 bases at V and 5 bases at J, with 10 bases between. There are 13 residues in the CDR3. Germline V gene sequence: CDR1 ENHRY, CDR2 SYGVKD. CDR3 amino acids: CAISDRGGETQYF. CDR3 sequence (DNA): TGTGCCATCAGTGATCGGGGCGGGGAGACCCAGTACTTC.

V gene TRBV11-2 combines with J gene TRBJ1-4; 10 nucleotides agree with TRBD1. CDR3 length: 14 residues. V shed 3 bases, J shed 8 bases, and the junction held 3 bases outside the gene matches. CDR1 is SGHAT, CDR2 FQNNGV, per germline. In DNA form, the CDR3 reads TGTGCCAGCAGCTTGGGGACAGGGGTAGAAAAACTGTTTTTT. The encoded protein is CASSLGTGVEKLFF. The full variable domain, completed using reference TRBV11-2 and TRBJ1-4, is EAGVAQSPRYKIIEKRQSVAFWCNPISGHATLYWYQQILGQGPKLLIQFQNNGVVDDSQLPKDRFSAERLKGVDSTLKIQPAKLEDSAVYLCASSLGTGVEKLFFGSGTQLSVL.

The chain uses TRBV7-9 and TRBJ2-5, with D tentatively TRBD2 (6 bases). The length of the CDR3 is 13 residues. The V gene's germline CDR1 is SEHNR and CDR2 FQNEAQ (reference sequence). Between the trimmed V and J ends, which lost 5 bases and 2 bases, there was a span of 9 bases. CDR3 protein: CASSAGSQETQYF. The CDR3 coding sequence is TGTGCCAGCAGCGCGGGATCTCAAGAGACCCAGTACTTC.

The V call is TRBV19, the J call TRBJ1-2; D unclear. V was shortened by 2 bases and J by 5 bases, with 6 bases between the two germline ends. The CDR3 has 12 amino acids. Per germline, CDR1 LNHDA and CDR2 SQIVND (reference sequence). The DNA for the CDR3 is TGTGCCAGTAGTATAACACGGTATGGCTACACCTTC. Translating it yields CASSITRYGYTF.